These T cell receptor beta chains were read from a single sample in a study of shared clonotypes between healthy human individuals. Sequencing was performed with immunoSEQ multiplex PCR; in TCRdb, only in-frame clones are kept and a portion is missing. The table includes approximately 2,000,000 clones, approximately 90% detected once. The source material was naive CD4+ T cells from PBMCs. All receptors come from a man aged 18-30 years in good health. Some clones in this sample may be carry-over from other donors' samples. The CDR3 runs from the conserved cysteine through the conserved F or W. The order of the fields is clone size, V gene, J gene, D gene, CDR3 length, CDR3 protein, CDR3 DNA. D genes are given only for firm matches. Expanded clones are given a class, and other clones once, few, many or no size at all.

NA	TRBV29-1	TRBJ2-3	TRBD2	15	CSAGTSGQSTDTQYF	TGCAGCGCCGGAACTAGCGGACAGAGCACAGATACGCAGTATTTT
once	TRBV18	TRBJ1-3	NA	15	CASSPNTWSGNTIYF	TGTGCCAGCTCACCCAACACATGGTCTGGAAACACCATATATTTT
NA	TRBV28	TRBJ1-2	TRBD1	19	CASSFRVLLLDRGNYGYTF	TGTGCCAGCAGTTTCCGGGTGCTACTATTGGACAGGGGAAACTATGGCTACACCTTC
NA	TRBV5-4	TRBJ1-1	TRBD1	15	CASSAGQDMNTEAFF	TGTGCCAGCAGCGCGGGACAGGACATGAACACTGAAGCTTTCTTT
once	TRBV5-4	TRBJ1-6	NA	13	CASSRARNSPLHF	TGTGCCAGCAGCCGGGCAAGGAATTCACCCCTCCACTTT
NA	TRBV6-1	TRBJ1-1	NA	12	CASSEIGTEAFF	TGTGCCAGCAGTGAAATTGGCACTGAAGCTTTCTTT
NA	TRBV6-5	TRBJ1-4	TRBD1	15	CASSLSRTGEEKLFF	TGTGCCAGCAGTCTTAGCAGGACAGGGGAAGAAAAACTGTTTTTT
NA	TRBV4-1	TRBJ1-1	NA	16	CASSQRAKGTNTEAFF	TGCGCCAGCAGCCAGAGGGCGAAGGGGACCAACACTGAAGCTTTCTTT
NA	TRBV6-1	TRBJ1-1	NA	14	CASRTYGTGFEAFF	TGTGCCAGCAGAACCTACGGGACGGGCTTTGAAGCTTTCTTT
NA	TRBV18	TRBJ2-2	TRBD1	16	CASSPLTGQGTGELFF	TGTGCCAGCTCACCGTTAACGGGACAGGGGACCGGGGAGCTGTTTTTT
NA	TRBV5-4	TRBJ2-2	TRBD1	15	CASSSGQVYTGELFF	TGTGCCAGCAGCTCCGGACAGGTATACACCGGGGAGCTGTTTTTT
NA	TRBV2	TRBJ1-1	NA	14	CASSEYLRERPAFF	TGTGCCAGCAGTGAATACCTCCGGGAACGTCCGGCTTTCTTT
NA	TRBV15	TRBJ2-5	TRBD1	15	CATSRDLTGEETQYF	TGTGCCACCAGCAGAGATCTGACAGGGGAAGAGACCCAGTACTTC
NA	TRBV7-3	TRBJ2-3	NA	14	CASSLGTSPGSQYF	TGTGCCAGCAGCTTGGGGACATCCCCCGGGTCGCAGTATTTT
NA	TRBV28	TRBJ2-3	NA	13	CASSFQPGGTQYF	TGTGCCAGCAGTTTCCAGCCTGGTGGTACGCAGTATTTT
NA	TRBV5-8	TRBJ2-4	NA	12	CASSSRPYIQYF	TGTGCCAGCAGCTCTAGACCGTACATTCAGTACTTC
NA	TRBV5-1	TRBJ2-3	NA	14	CASSLESWADTQYF	TGCGCCAGCAGCTTGGAGTCCTGGGCAGATACGCAGTATTTT
NA	TRBV30	TRBJ2-3	NA	13	CAWSEGDTDTQYF	TGTGCCTGGAGTGAGGGGGACACAGATACGCAGTATTTT
NA	TRBV28	TRBJ2-3	NA	14	CASSLVNLPDTQYF	TGTGCCAGCAGTTTAGTCAACCTTCCAGATACGCAGTATTTT
NA	TRBV4-2	TRBJ2-2	NA	15	CASSRGVGDTGELFF	TGTGCCAGCAGCCGGGGAGTTGGTGACACCGGGGAGCTGTTTTTT
NA	TRBV11-1	TRBJ1-2	NA	12	CASSSRGYGYTF	TGTGCCAGCAGCAGCAGGGGATATGGCTACACCTTC
few	TRBV11-3	TRBJ1-1	NA	13	CASSLGGETEAFF	TGTGCCAGCAGCTTAGGGGGAGAGACTGAAGCTTTCTTT
NA	TRBV28	TRBJ2-6	NA	15	CASSGRSSGANVLTF	TGTGCCAGCAGTGGACGGAGCTCTGGGGCCAACGTCCTGACTTTC
NA	TRBV5-4	TRBJ2-1	NA	13	CASSSPGREFKFF	TGTGCCAGCAGCTCCCCTGGGCGGGAATTCAAATTCTTC
NA	TRBV5-1	TRBJ2-1	TRBD2	15	CASSFRQAREGEQFF	TGCGCCAGCAGCTTCAGACAGGCCCGGGAGGGTGAGCAGTTCTTC
NA	TRBV6-1	TRBJ2-7	TRBD1	15	CASSKLAGGVYEQYF	TGTGCCAGCAGTAAATTGGCAGGGGGCGTCTACGAGCAGTACTTC
NA	TRBV30	TRBJ1-2	TRBD1	15	CAWSGTGGVNYGYTF	TGTGCCTGGAGTGGGACAGGGGGCGTTAACTATGGCTACACCTTC
NA	TRBV4-3	TRBJ1-2	NA	17	CASSQGGGSRANYGYTF	TGCGCCAGCAGCCAAGGAGGGGGGAGCAGAGCTAACTATGGCTACACCTTC
NA	TRBV25-1	TRBJ2-7	NA	12	CASREAAYEQYF	TGTGCCAGCAGGGAAGCCGCATACGAGCAGTACTTC
NA	TRBV10-1	TRBJ2-7	NA	14	CASSLGSDGGEQYF	TGCGCCAGCAGTCTGGGGTCAGATGGTGGAGAGCAGTACTTC
NA	TRBV7-9	TRBJ2-3	NA	18	CASSLAGASMGVTDTQYF	TGTGCCAGCAGCTTAGCGGGGGCTTCCATGGGAGTTACAGATACGCAGTATTTT
NA	TRBV7-2	TRBJ1-1	TRBD1	15	CASSLFGTGNTEAFF	TGTGCCAGCAGCTTATTCGGGACAGGGAACACTGAAGCTTTCTTT
NA	TRBV7-8	TRBJ2-1	TRBD2	15	CASSPSGRTYNEQFF	TGTGCCAGCAGCCCTAGCGGGAGGACATACAATGAGCAGTTCTTC
NA	TRBV7-3	TRBJ1-1	NA	14	CASSLNPGDTEAFF	TGTGCCAGCAGCTTAAACCCGGGGGACACTGAAGCTTTCTTT
NA	TRBV6-1	TRBJ2-2	NA	15	CASSEVPGYTGELFF	TGTGCCAGCAGTGAGGTCCCCGGATACACCGGGGAGCTGTTTTTT
once	TRBV11-2	TRBJ2-7	NA	14	CASSPRDGSYEQYF	TGTGCCAGCAGCCCCCGTGACGGATCCTACGAGCAGTACTTC
once	TRBV7-9	TRBJ1-2	TRBD1	14	CASSLGQGARGYTF	TGTGCCAGCAGCTTAGGACAGGGGGCACGAGGCTACACCTTC
NA	TRBV19	TRBJ2-1	NA	15	CASSILASMGNEQFF	TGTGCCAGTAGTATCTTGGCTAGTATGGGCAATGAGCAGTTCTTC
NA	TRBV6-1	TRBJ2-7	NA	14	CASSVGLPFYEQYF	TGTGCCAGCAGTGTCGGCTTACCCTTTTACGAGCAGTACTTC
NA	TRBV5-1	TRBJ2-1	TRBD2	15	CASSLGLAAYNEQFF	TGCGCCAGCAGCCTTGGACTAGCGGCGTACAATGAGCAGTTCTTC
NA	TRBV9	TRBJ2-5	TRBD1	15	CASSASGTGMETQYF	TGTGCCAGCAGCGCCTCCGGGACAGGGATGGAGACCCAGTACTTC
NA	TRBV2	TRBJ1-1	NA	13	CASSRDTTNEAFF	TGTGCCAGCAGTCGGGACACAACAAATGAAGCTTTCTTT
NA	TRBV4-2	TRBJ2-7	NA	16	CASSQELPGTPYEQYF	TGTGCCAGCAGCCAGGAACTTCCGGGCACCCCCTACGAGCAGTACTTC